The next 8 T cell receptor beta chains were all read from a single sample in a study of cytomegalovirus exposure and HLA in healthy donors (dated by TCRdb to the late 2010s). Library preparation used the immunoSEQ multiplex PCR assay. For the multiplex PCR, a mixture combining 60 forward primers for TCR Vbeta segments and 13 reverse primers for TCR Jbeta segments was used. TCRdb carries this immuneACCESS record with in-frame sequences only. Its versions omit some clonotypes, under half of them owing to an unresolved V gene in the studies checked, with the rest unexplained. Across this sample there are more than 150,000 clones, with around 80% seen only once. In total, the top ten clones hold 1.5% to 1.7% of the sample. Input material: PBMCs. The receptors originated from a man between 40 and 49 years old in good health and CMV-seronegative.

Here the CDR3 DNA reads TGTGCCAGCAGTTTCTCCTACCTATACGGGTATGGCTACACCTTC. Protein sequence: CASSFSYLYGYGYTF. The chain carries TRBV28 and TRBJ1-2, with D uncertain. Trimming took off 3 bases at V and 5 bases at J, with 16 bases between the two ends. This CDR3 is built from 15 residues. Per germline, CDR1 MDHEN and CDR2 SYDVKM.

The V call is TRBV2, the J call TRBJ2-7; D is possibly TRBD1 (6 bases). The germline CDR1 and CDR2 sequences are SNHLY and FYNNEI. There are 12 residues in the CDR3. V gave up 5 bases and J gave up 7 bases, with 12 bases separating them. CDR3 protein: CASSLSGAEQYF. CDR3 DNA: TGTGCCAGCAGTCTTTCAGGGGCAGAGCAGTACTTC.

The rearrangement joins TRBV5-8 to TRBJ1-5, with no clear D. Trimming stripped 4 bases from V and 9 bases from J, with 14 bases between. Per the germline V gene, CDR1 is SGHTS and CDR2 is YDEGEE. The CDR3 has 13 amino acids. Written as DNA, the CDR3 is TGTGCCAGCAGCAGAACCCAACTAGGGCCCCAGCATTTT. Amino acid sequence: CASSRTQLGPQHF. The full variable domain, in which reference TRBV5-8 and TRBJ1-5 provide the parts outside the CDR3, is EAGVTQSPTHLIKTRGQQATLRCSPISGHTSVYWYQQALGLGLQFLLWYDEGEERNRGNFPPRFSGRQFPNYSSELNVNALELEDSALYLCASSRTQLGPQHFGDGTRLSIL.

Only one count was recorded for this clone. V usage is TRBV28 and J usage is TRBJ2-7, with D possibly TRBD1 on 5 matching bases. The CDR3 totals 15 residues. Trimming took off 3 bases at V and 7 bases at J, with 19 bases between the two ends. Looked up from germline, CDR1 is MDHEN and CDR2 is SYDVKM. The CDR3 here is CASSFRAGASWEQYF. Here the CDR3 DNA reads TGTGCCAGCAGTTTCAGGGCTGGGGCGTCTTGGGAGCAGTACTTC.

This chain's CDR3 is CASSYRRTSKYNEQFF. The DNA of the CDR3 is TGTGCCAGCAGTTACCGGCGGACTAGCAAATACAATGAGCAGTTCTTC. The V gene is TRBV6-5, the J gene TRBJ2-1, with TRBD2 matching 8 bases. V lost 2 bases and J lost 4; bases outside the gene matches: 7. Germline V gene sequence: CDR1 MNHEY, CDR2 SVGAGI. The CDR3 has 16 amino acids.

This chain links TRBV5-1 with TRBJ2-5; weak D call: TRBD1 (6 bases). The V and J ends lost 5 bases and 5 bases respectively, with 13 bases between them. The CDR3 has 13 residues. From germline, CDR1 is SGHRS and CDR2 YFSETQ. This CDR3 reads CASRQGPGETQYF. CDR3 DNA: TGCGCCAGCAGACAGGGACCGGGGGAGACCCAGTACTTC.

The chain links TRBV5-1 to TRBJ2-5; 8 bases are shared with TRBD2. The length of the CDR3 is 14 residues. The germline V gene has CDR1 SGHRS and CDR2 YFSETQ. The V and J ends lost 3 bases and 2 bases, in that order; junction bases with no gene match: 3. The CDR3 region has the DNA TGCGCCAGCAGCTCAGGACTAGCTCAAGAGACCCAGTACTTC. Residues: CASSSGLAQETQYF.

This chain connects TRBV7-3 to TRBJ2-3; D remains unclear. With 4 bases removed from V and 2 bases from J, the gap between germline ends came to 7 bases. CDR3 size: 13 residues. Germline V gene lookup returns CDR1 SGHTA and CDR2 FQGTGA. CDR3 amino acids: CASSSSATDTQYF. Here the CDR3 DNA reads TGTGCCAGCAGCTCCAGCGCCACAGATACGCAGTATTTT.